These 14 T cell receptor beta chains came from one sample sequenced in a study of T-cell memory formation after mild COVID-19. Each CDR3 protein gets one entry after TCRdb re-called the 5' RACE reads with MiXCR. This repertoire shows fewer than 700,000 distinct CDR3 sequences, 20% to 25% found once; its top ten account for around 7.7%. The sequencing input was PBMCs or a T cell subset sorted from them (not recorded which). All receptors derive from an adult woman who had mild COVID-19 (a few samples of this study predate the infection). Cell type and time point are not known.

The table lists this clonotype with many counts. This chain joins TRBV5-1 and TRBJ2-3, with no clear D. This CDR3 comprises 13 residues. In germline, CDR1 is SGHRS, CDR2 YFSETQ. V was pared by 5 bases and J by 6 bases, with 13 bases between. The CDR3 sequence: CASSQRIVDTQYF. The CDR3 region has the DNA TGCGCCAGCAGTCAACGTATCGTGGATACGCAGTATTTT.

There are a few counts of this clonotype. This chain links TRBV9 with TRBJ2-1, with 9 bases matching TRBD2. J was trimmed by 6 bases and V by 2 bases; bases with no gene match: 3. The length of the CDR3 is 14 residues. Germline values: CDR1 SGDLS, CDR2 YYNGEE. The CDR3 DNA reads as TGTGCCAGCAGCGTCGCGGGGGGGCCCAATGAGCAGTTCTTC. Translating gives CASSVAGGPNEQFF. The full variable domain, its missing parts supplied by reference TRBV9 and TRBJ2-1, is DSGVTQTPKHLITATGQRVTLRCSPRSGDLSVYWYQQSLDQGLQFLIQYYNGEERAKGNILERFSAQQFPDLHSELNLSSLELGDSALYFCASSVAGGPNEQFFGPGTRLTVL.

The V gene is TRBV27, the J gene TRBJ2-1; 8 nucleotides align to TRBD2. J gave up 0 bases and V 0 bases, and 7 bases lay outside the gene matches. CDR1 MNHEY and CDR2 SMNVEV come from the germline V gene (reference sequence). The CDR3 has 18 residues. This CDR3 is CASSLSIALAGSYNEQFF. The DNA for the CDR3 is TGTGCCAGCAGTTTATCGATCGCCCTAGCGGGCTCCTACAATGAGCAGTTCTTC.

There are a few counts of this clonotype. This rearrangement joins TRBV7-2 to TRBJ2-1, with D hard to call. Trimming left V 5 bases short and J 1 base short, with 18 bases between. In germline, CDR1 is SGHTA, CDR2 FQGNSA. The CDR3 extends over 17 amino acids. Written as DNA, the CDR3 is TGTGCCAGCAGCCTCCGAGCCGGGCGTCTATCCTACAATGAGCAGTTCTTC. It is translated as CASSLRAGRLSYNEQFF.

The rearrangement links TRBV7-9 to TRBJ2-1, with D uncertain. Germline assignment: CDR1 SEHNR and CDR2 FQNEAQ (reference sequence). The CDR3 consists of 14 residues. Between the trimmed V and J ends, which lost 1 base and 8 bases, there was a span of 12 bases. CDR3 in DNA: TGTGCCAGCAGCTTAGAGACAAGCCGGGATGAGCAGTTCTTC. Residues: CASSLETSRDEQFF.

V usage is TRBV7-2 and J usage is TRBJ2-1, with 9 bases aligning to TRBD2. Germline CDR1 and CDR2: SGHTA and FQGNSA. V gave up 1 base and J gave up 4 bases; unmatched junction bases: 5. This CDR3 comprises 16 residues. Written as DNA, the CDR3 is TGTGCCAGCAGCTTAGTACTGACTAGCGGATACAATGAGCAGTTCTTC. Encoded protein: CASSLVLTSGYNEQFF.

The chain is built from TRBV18 and TRBJ2-7; D not certain. Germline CDR1 is KGHSH and CDR2 is LQKENI. The CDR3 spans 15 residues. V was shortened by 3 bases and J by 2 bases, with 14 bases between the two germline ends. The CDR3 sequence: CASSPPREVTYEQYF. For the CDR3, the DNA is TGTGCCAGCTCACCGCCTAGAGAGGTTACCTACGAGCAGTACTTC.

The chain uses TRBV14 and TRBJ1-2; maybe TRBD1 (6 bases). The CDR3 runs to 14 residues. The V gene's germline CDR1 is SGHDN and CDR2 FVKESK. V lost 1 base to trimming and J lost 4 bases, with 10 bases between them. CDR3 residues: CASSQARGFYGYTF. The CDR3 nucleotides read TGTGCCAGCAGCCAAGCCAGGGGATTCTATGGCTACACCTTC. The full variable domain, with the rest looked up from reference TRBV14 and TRBJ1-2, is EAGVTQFPSHSVIEKGQTVTLRCDPISGHDNLYWYRRVMGKEIKFLLHFVKESKQDESGMPNNRFLAERTGGTYSTLKVQPAELEDSGVYFCASSQARGFYGYTFGSGTRLTVV.

V gene TRBV6-5 combines with J gene TRBJ1-2; possibly TRBD1 for D (5 bases). The CDR3 runs to 16 residues. Germline CDR1 and CDR2: MNHEY and SVGAGI. Trimming stripped 6 bases from V and 1 base from J, with 18 bases between. CDR3 sequence reads: CASRPITGNLNYGYTF. The CDR3 nucleotides are TGTGCCAGCAGGCCTATTACAGGAAACCTTAACTATGGCTACACCTTC.

The chain is built from TRBV29-1 and TRBJ2-3, with D possibly being TRBD2 (5 bases). Looked up from germline, CDR1 is SQVTM and CDR2 is ANQGSEA. The CDR3 length is 14 residues. Trimming took 6 bases from V and 7 from J, leaving 20 bases between them. As DNA, the CDR3 is TGCAGCGTCGAGGGTCTAGGTCCCCCGAATACGCAGTATTTT. It specifies CSVEGLGPPNTQYF.

CDR3 in amino acids: CASSQDETATSYNEQFF. As DNA, the CDR3 is TGCGCCAGCAGCCAAGATGAGACGGCGACGAGTTACAATGAGCAGTTCTTC. This rearrangement joins TRBV4-3 to TRBJ2-1; D is uncertain. The CDR3 consists of 17 residues. Germline CDR1 and CDR2: LGHNA and YSLEER. Trimming removed 0 bases from V and 4 bases from J, with 16 bases in between.

Only a few counts were recorded for this clonotype. The rearrangement uses TRBV27 and TRBJ2-2; TRBD2 aligns across 12 bases. In germline, CDR1 is MNHEY, CDR2 SMNVEV (reference sequence). The CDR3 has 16 residues. With V trimmed by 5 bases and J by 6 bases, 7 bases remained unmatched. CDR3 in amino acids: CASSTKTSGSPGELFF. The DNA for the CDR3 is TGTGCCAGCAGTACTAAGACTAGCGGGAGTCCCGGGGAGCTGTTTTTT.

The chain combines TRBV4-1 with TRBJ2-7, with D perhaps TRBD1 or TRBD2 (5 bases each). Trimming left V 0 bases short and J 0 bases short, with 9 bases between. The germline gives CDR1 MGHRA, CDR2 YSYEKL. CDR3 length equals 15 residues. The CDR3 DNA is TGCGCCAGCAGCCAAGAGGGACGGCGCTCCTACGAGCAGTACTTC. It yields the protein CASSQEGRRSYEQYF.

This clonotype was detected a few times. The J gene is TRBJ2-1, the V gene TRBV5-1; 7 bases fit TRBD1. The CDR3 has 14 residues. The germline CDR1 and CDR2 sequences are SGHRS and YFSETQ. V shed 4 bases, J shed 3 bases, and the junction held 4 bases outside the gene matches. CDR3 in DNA: TGCGCCAGCAGCCCGGGACAGCTCTACAATGAGCAGTTCTTC. This gives the protein CASSPGQLYNEQFF. Variable domain in full (rest from reference TRBV5-1 and TRBJ2-1): KAGVTQTPRYLIKTRGQQVTLSCSPISGHRSVSWYQQTPGQGLQFLFEYFSETQRNKGNFPGRFSGRQFSNSRSEMNVSTLELGDSALYLCASSPGQLYNEQFFGPGTRLTVL.